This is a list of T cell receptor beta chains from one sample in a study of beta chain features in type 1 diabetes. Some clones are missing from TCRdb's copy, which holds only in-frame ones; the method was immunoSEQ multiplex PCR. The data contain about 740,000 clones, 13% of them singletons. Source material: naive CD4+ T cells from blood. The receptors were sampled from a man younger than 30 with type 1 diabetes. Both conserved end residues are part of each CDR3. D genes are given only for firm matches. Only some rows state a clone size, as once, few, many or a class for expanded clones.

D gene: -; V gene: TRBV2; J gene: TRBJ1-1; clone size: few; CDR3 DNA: TGTGCCAGCAGTGATCTGGTGAGTGGGAACACTGAAGCTTTCTTT; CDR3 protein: CASSDLVSGNTEAFF
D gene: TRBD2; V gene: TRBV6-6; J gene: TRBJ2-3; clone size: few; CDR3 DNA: TGTGCCAGCAGTCGGGGGGACTTCCGCACAGATACGCAGTATTTT; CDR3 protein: CASSRGDFRTDTQYF
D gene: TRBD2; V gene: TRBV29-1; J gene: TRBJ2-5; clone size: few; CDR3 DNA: TGCAGCGTGGGGGTGACTAGCGCTCCTCTGGGAGAGACCCAGTACTTC; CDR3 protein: CSVGVTSAPLGETQYF
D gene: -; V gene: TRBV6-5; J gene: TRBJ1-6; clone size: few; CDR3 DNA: TGTGCCAGCAGATCGGGGGAGAAATCACCCCTCCACTTT; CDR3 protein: CASRSGEKSPLHF
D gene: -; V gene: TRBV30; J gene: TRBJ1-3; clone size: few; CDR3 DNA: TGTGCCTGGACAGGGGACTCTGGAAACACCATATATTTT; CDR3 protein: CAWTGDSGNTIYF
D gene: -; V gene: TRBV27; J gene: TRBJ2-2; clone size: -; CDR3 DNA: TGTGCCAGCAGTCCTCTTTACATCACCGGGGAGCTGTTTTTT; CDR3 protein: CASSPLYITGELFF
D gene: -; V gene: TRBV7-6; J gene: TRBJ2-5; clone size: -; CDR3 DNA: TGTGCCAGCAGCTTATCCCCCGCGCCGGAAGAGACCCAGTACTTC; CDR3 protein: CASSLSPAPEETQYF
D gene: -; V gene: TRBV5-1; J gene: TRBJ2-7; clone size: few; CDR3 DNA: TGCGCCAGCAGCTTGCTCCCGGGGGCGACGTCCTACGAGCAGTACTTC; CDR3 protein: CASSLLPGATSYEQYF
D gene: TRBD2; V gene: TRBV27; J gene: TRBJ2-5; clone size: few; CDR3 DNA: TGTGCCAGCAGCCGCGGGGGGGCCTTTGGAAAGACCCAGTACTTC; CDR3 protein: CASSRGGAFGKTQYF
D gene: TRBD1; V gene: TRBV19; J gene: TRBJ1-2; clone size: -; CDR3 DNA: TGTGCCAGTAGGACAGGGTCCTATGGCTACACCTTC; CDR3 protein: CASRTGSYGYTF
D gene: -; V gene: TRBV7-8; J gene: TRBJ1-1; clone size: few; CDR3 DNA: TGTGCCAGCAGCTTAGCAACGGAGAACACTGAAGCTTTCTTT; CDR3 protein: CASSLATENTEAFF
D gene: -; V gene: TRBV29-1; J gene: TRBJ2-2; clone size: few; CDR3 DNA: TGCAGCTCGGGGACCGGGAACACCGGGGAGCTGTTTTTT; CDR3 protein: CSSGTGNTGELFF
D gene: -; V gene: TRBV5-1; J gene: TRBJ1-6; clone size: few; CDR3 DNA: TGCGCCAGCAGCTTGGTGGGAGATTCACCCCTCCACTTT; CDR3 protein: CASSLVGDSPLHF
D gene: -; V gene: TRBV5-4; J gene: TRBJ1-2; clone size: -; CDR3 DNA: TGTGCCAGCAGCTCGCAGGGCGACTATGGCTACACCTTC; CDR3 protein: CASSSQGDYGYTF
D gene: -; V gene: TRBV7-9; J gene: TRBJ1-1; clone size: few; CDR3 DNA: TGTGCCAGCAGCTTAGCGGGGGCGGCTGAAGCTTTCTTT; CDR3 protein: CASSLAGAAEAFF
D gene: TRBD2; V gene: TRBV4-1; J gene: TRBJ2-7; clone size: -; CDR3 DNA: TGCGCCAGCAGCCACCTCACACCCTGGACTAGCGGATCCTACGAGCAGTACTTC; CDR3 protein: CASSHLTPWTSGSYEQYF
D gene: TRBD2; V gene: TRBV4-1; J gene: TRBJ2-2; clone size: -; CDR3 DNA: TGCGCCAGCAGCCAAGATGGTCCGTCTAGCGGGGTTAGGGTCGGGGAGCTGTTTTTT; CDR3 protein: CASSQDGPSSGVRVGELFF
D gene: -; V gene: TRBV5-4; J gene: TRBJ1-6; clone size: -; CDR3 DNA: TGTGCCAGCAGCTTGCAGGGGATCCCATCATATAATTCACCCCTCCACTTT; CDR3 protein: CASSLQGIPSYNSPLHF
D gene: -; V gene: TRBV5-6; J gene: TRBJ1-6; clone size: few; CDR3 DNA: TGTGCCAGCAGCTTGGAGGACAGTGGGAAGGCTGGGAGTACCCTCCACTTT; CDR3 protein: CASSLEDSGKAGSTLHF
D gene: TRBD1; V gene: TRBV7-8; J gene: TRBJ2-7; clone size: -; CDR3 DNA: TGTGCCAGCGACGTGAGGGACAGGGGGCACGAGCAGTACTTC; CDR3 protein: CASDVRDRGHEQYF
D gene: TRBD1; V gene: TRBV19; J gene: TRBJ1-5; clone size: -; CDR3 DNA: TGTGCCAGTAGCTCGTATAAGGGACAGGGCAAAAATAGCAATCAGCCCCAGCATTTT; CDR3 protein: CASSSYKGQGKNSNQPQHF